This TCR beta chain was documented in a study of cytomegalovirus exposure and HLA in healthy donors. Study-wide findings and caveats: A previous analysis found most TCR beta V segments productive roughly 87% or roughly 30% of the time.

With regard to this clone: Its cognate antigen is unknown.

The PCR contained 60 Vbeta and 13 Jbeta primers. Repertoires were generated with immunoSEQ multiplex PCR, while TCRdb's copy carries only in-frame clones and drops some. Among around 100,000 clones listed, approximately 80% were seen once. The source is a man aged 25-45 years in good health and CMV-seropositive. The source material was PBMCs.

The CDR3 protein is CASSLRQGRDEQYF. The DNA of the CDR3 is TGCGCCAGCAGCTTGCGCCAGGGAAGGGACGAGCAGTACTTC. V is TRBV5-1 and J is TRBJ2-7; D might be TRBD1 (5 bases). Trimming removed 1 base from V and 5 bases from J, with 13 bases in between. Germline CDR1 reads SGHRS; CDR2 reads YFSETQ. This CDR3 region has 14 residues.